The TCR beta chain described here comes from a study of blood T cell repertoires in COVID-19. Study in general: Specimens from acute and convalescent COVID-19 originated in the United States, Italy and Spain. PBMCs, B-cell-depleted T cells, or T cells provided the cDNA or gDNA that made up the material.

Authors' data handling: Estimated nucleated cell counts came from reference gene primer amplification. Repertoires were generated with immunoSEQ multiplex PCR, while TCRdb's copy carries only in-frame clones and drops some. V, J and clone size reflect that table, while D and trimming were determined from the DNA. The sample records 110,000 to 150,000 clones, around 83% being singletons. This CDR3 is 16 amino acids long. Germline V CDR1 and CDR2: MGHDK, SYGVNS. Germline trimming cut 2 bases from V and 0 bases from J; bases unmatched to any gene: 6. This chain links TRBV25-1 with TRBJ1-2; 7 positions agree with TRBD1. Source material: peripheral blood. The receptor's source is a man aged 55-75 years with active or convalescent COVID-19. In nucleotides, the CDR3 is TGTGCCAGCAGTGAACAGGAGGGGGCCCCTAACTATGGCTACACCTTC. It is translated as CASSEQEGAPNYGYTF.